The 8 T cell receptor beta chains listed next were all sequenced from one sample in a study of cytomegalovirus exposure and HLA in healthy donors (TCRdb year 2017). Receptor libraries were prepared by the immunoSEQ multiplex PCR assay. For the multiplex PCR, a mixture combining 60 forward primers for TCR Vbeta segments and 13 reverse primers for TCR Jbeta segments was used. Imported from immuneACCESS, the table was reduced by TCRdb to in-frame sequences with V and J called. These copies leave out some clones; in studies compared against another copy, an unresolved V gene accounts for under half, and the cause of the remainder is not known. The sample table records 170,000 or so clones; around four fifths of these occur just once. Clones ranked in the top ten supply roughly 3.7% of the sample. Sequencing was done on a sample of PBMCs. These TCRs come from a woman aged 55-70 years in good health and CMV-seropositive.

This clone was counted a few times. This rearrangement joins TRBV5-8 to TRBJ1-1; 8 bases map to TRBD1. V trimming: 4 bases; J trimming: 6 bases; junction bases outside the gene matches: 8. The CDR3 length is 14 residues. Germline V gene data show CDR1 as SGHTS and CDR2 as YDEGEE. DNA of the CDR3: TGTGCCAGCAGCCAAAACAGGGGGTTGGCTGAAGCTTTCTTT. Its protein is CASSQNRGLAEAFF.

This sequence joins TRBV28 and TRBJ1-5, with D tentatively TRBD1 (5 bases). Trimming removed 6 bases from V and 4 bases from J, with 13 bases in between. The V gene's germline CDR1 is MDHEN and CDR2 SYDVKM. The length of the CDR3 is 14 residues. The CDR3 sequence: CASRGTGGNQPQHF. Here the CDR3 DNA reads TGTGCCAGCAGGGGGACGGGAGGAAATCAGCCCCAGCATTTT.

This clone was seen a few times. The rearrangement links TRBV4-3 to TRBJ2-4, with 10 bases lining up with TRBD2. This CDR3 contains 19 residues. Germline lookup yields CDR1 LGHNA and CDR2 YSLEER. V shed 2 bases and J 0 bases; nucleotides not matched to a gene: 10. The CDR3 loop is CASSQYLLAGAPAKNIQYF. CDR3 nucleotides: TGCGCCAGCAGCCAATATTTGCTAGCGGGGGCTCCAGCCAAAAACATTCAGTACTTC.

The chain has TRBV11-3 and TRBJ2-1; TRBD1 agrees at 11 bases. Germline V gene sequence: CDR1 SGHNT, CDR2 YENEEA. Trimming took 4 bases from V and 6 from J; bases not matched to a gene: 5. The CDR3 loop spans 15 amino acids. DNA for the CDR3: TGTGCCAGCAGCTCGACCGGGACAGGGGGCAATGAGCAGTTCTTC. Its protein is CASSSTGTGGNEQFF.

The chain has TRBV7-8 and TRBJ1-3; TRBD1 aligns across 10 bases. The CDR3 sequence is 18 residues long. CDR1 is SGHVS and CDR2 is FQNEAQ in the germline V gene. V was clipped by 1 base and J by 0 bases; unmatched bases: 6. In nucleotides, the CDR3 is TGTGCCAGCAGCTTAGTTCGGTGGGACAGGGGCTCTGGAAACACCATATATTTT. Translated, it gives CASSLVRWDRGSGNTIYF.

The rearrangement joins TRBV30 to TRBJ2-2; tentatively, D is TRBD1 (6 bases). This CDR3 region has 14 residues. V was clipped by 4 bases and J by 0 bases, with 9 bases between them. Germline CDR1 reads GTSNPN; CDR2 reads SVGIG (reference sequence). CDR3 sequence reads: CAWKTGSNTGELFF. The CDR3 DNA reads TGTGCCTGGAAGACAGGATCGAACACCGGGGAGCTGTTTTTT.

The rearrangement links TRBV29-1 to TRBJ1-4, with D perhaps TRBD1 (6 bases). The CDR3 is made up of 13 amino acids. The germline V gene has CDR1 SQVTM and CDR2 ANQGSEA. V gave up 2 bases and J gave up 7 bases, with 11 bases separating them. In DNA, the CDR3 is TGCAGCGTTGAAAAACAGGGCGGTGAAAAACTGTTTTTT. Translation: CSVEKQGGEKLFF.

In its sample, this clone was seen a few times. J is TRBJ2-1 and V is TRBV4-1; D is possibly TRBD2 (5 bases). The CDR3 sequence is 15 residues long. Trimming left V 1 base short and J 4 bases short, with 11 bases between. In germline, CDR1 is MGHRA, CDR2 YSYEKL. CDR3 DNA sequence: TGCGCCAGCAGCCAAGTGCTAGCAACATACAATGAGCAGTTCTTC. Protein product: CASSQVLATYNEQFF.